Shown below are 30 T cell receptor beta chains from a single sample sequenced in a study of cytomegalovirus exposure and HLA in healthy donors. Both 60 Vbeta primers and 13 Jbeta primers went into the PCR. The assay was immunoSEQ multiplex PCR, and TCRdb's table has in-frame clones only and misses some. This table has roughly 180,000 clones, less than 90% appearing once. The sequenced sample was PBMCs. Receptors were obtained from a man under 40 in good health and CMV-seronegative.

The rearrangement links TRBV4-2 to TRBJ2-7; TRBD1 might be the D (6 bases). V lost 3 bases to trimming and J lost 4 bases, with 16 bases between them. Per the germline V gene, CDR1 is LGHNA and CDR2 is YNFKEQ. CDR3 size: 15 residues. CDR3 region: CASSHQGQRGYEQYF. CDR3 nucleotide sequence: TGTGCCAGCAGCCACCAAGGACAGAGGGGGTACGAGCAGTACTTC.

The chain employs TRBV7-3 and TRBJ2-7; 8 bases map to TRBD2. The junction had 7 bases not matched to a gene; V was cut back by 8 bases and J by 4 bases. There are 13 residues in the CDR3. CDR1 is SGHTA, CDR2 FQGTGA, per germline. The DNA for the CDR3 is TGTGCCAGCGAGGCGGGAGGCTGTTACGAGCAGTACTTC. It codes for CASEAGGCYEQYF.

The chain recombines TRBV5-1 with TRBJ2-7, with 10 bases lining up with TRBD1. CDR3 length: 14 amino acids. Germline trimming cut 4 bases from V and 6 bases from J; bases unmatched to any gene: 7. The germline V gene encodes CDR1 SGHRS and CDR2 YFSETQ. The CDR3 bases are TGCGCCAGCAGCACAGGGACAGGGGTTCCCGAGCAGTACTTC. Residues: CASSTGTGVPEQYF.

This chain joins TRBV29-1 and TRBJ2-5, with 7 bases that match TRBD2. CDR3 length equals 10 residues. V was clipped by 6 bases and J by 5 bases; unmatched bases: 0. The germline CDR1 and CDR2 sequences are SQVTM and ANQGSEA. In DNA form, the CDR3 reads TGCAGCGTCGGGGGGGAGACCCAGTACTTC. Amino acids: CSVGGETQYF.

CDR3 DNA sequence: TGTGCCAGCAGAAAACAGGGGTTCAGGGACACTGAAGCTTTCTTT. Residues: CASRKQGFRDTEAFF. The V gene is TRBV27, the J gene TRBJ1-1, with 7 positions matching TRBD1. Looked up from germline, CDR1 is MNHEY and CDR2 is SMNVEV (reference sequence). V dropped 6 bases and J dropped 3; count of bases not matched to a gene: 10. This CDR3 is built from 15 residues.

The chain combines TRBV7-8 with TRBJ2-5; 8 nucleotides agree with TRBD1. Germline V gene data show CDR1 as SGHVS and CDR2 as FQNEAQ. CDR3 size: 14 residues. Losses at the gene ends were 4 bases for V and 5 bases for J; bases not matched to a gene: 6. For the CDR3, the DNA is TGTGCCAGCAGCTCGGGACAGGTGGGGGAGACCCAGTACTTC. Its protein is CASSSGQVGETQYF.

The chain uses TRBV10-3 and TRBJ2-6; 9 nucleotides match TRBD1. From germline, CDR1 is ENHRY and CDR2 SYGVKD. V lost 6 bases, J lost 0 bases, and 3 bases stayed unmatched. The length of the CDR3 is 16 residues. CDR3 sequence: CAIRQTGGSGANVLTF. The CDR3 coding sequence is TGTGCCATCAGGCAGACAGGGGGCTCTGGGGCCAACGTCCTGACTTTC.

This sequence joins TRBV5-8 and TRBJ2-7, with D maybe TRBD2 (6 bases). CDR1 and CDR2 from the germline V gene are SGHTS and YDEGEE. Trimming left V 3 bases short and J 0 bases short, with 10 bases between. CDR3 length: 14 amino acids. The CDR3 protein is CASSSGDHSYEQYF. DNA for the CDR3: TGTGCCAGCAGCTCGGGGGACCACTCCTACGAGCAGTACTTC.

V and J are TRBV5-6 and TRBJ1-6; TRBD1 is a possible D gene (5 bases). V gave up 2 bases and J gave up 9 bases, with 9 bases separating them. There are 13 residues in the CDR3. Per germline, CDR1 SGHDT and CDR2 YYEEEE. The CDR3 sequence: CASSFQGTSPLHF. In nucleotides, the CDR3 is TGTGCCAGCAGCTTCCAGGGAACTTCACCCCTCCACTTT.

The chain recombines TRBV19 with TRBJ2-4, with 7 positions matching TRBD1. The CDR3 length is 13 residues. V was clipped by 3 bases and J by 7 bases; unmatched bases: 3. From germline, CDR1 is LNHDA and CDR2 SQIVND (reference sequence). CDR3 in amino acids: CASSMTRGNIQYF. The CDR3 nucleotides are TGTGCCAGTAGTATGACCAGGGGGAACATTCAGTACTTC.

This clone was seen only a few times. The genes are TRBV6-5 and TRBJ2-1, with no clear D. The germline V and J ends were trimmed by 6 bases and 6 bases, with 15 bases remaining between them. Germline CDR1 MNHEY, CDR2 SVGAGI. This CDR3 contains 14 residues. The CDR3 DNA is TGTGCCAGCAGGGCCTCCCAACCGGGCAATGAGCAGTTCTTC. Its translation is CASRASQPGNEQFF.

The chain employs TRBV9 and TRBJ2-3; 10 bases fit TRBD1. V shed 4 bases, J shed 1 base, and the junction held 6 bases outside the gene matches. The CDR3 spans 16 residues. CDR1 SGDLS and CDR2 YYNGEE come from the germline V gene. The CDR3 here is CASSTRTGGGTDTQYF. In DNA form, the CDR3 reads TGTGCCAGCAGCACCCGGACAGGGGGAGGCACAGATACGCAGTATTTT.

The rearrangement links TRBV28 to TRBJ2-2; 7 bases line up with TRBD1. J gave up 0 bases and V 1 base, and 5 bases lay outside the gene matches. The germline V gene encodes CDR1 MDHEN and CDR2 SYDVKM. This CDR3 contains 17 residues. CDR3 in DNA: TGTGCCAGCAGTTTATCGTGGACAGGAGCGAACACCGGGGAGCTGTTTTTT. Protein sequence: CASSLSWTGANTGELFF.

This clone was seen a single time. This rearrangement joins TRBV7-8 to TRBJ1-1; TRBD1 might be the D (5 bases). Germline CDR1 and CDR2: SGHVS and FQNEAQ. This CDR3 is 15 amino acids long. Trimming took 1 base from V and 1 from J, leaving 10 bases between them. The CDR3 reads CASSLGAGWNTEAFF. The CDR3 bases are TGTGCCAGCAGCTTAGGGGCAGGGTGGAACACTGAAGCTTTCTTT.

This sequence joins TRBV25-1 and TRBJ1-2; 8 positions agree with TRBD1. The junction had 7 bases not matched to a gene; V was cut back by 1 base and J by 6 bases. The CDR3 length is 15 residues. Germline CDR1 MGHDK, CDR2 SYGVNS. The CDR3 nucleotides read TGTGCCAGCAGTGAATCCCGGGGCAGGGGGCATGGCTACACCTTC. Amino acid sequence: CASSESRGRGHGYTF.

The V and J genes are TRBV25-1 and TRBJ2-3, with TRBD1 as a possible D gene (6 bases). The ends were cut back, 6 bases at V and 4 bases at J, with 11 bases in the middle. Germline CDR1 MGHDK, CDR2 SYGVNS. CDR3 length equals 13 residues. The CDR3 sequence is CASSGRGADTQYF. CDR3 nucleotide sequence: TGTGCCAGCAGCGGCAGGGGCGCAGATACGCAGTATTTT.

This clone was picked up a small number of times. The chain joins TRBV28 to TRBJ2-1; 9 nucleotides match TRBD1. Germline CDR1 is MDHEN and CDR2 is SYDVKM. V was pared by 6 bases and J by 4 bases, with 7 bases of the junction left unmatched. This CDR3 has 15 amino acids. Here the CDR3 DNA reads TGTGCCAGCAGGTCGACAGGGGGTAGATACAATGAGCAGTTCTTC. Protein: CASRSTGGRYNEQFF.

In this sample, this clone turned up once. The chain employs TRBV2 and TRBJ2-5, with D unclear. CDR3 size: 12 residues. V was trimmed by 5 bases and J by 2 bases, leaving 6 bases between them. Germline assignment: CDR1 SNHLY and CDR2 FYNNEI. CDR3 in DNA: TGTGCCAGCAGTTACAGTCAAGAGACCCAGTACTTC. Protein sequence: CASSYSQETQYF.

This chain links TRBV25-1 with TRBJ2-7; TRBD2 agrees at 7 bases. The CDR3 runs to 13 residues. The V gene's germline CDR1 is MGHDK and CDR2 SYGVNS. The trim removed 10 bases at V and 7 bases at J, leaving 13 bases unmatched. The CDR3: CATGGVGVTEQYF. CDR3 DNA sequence: TGTGCCACTGGGGGGGTAGGGGTCACAGAGCAGTACTTC.

The chain has TRBV7-3 and TRBJ2-3; D may be TRBD2 (6 bases). There are 14 residues in the CDR3. Trimming took off 2 bases at V and 6 bases at J, with 12 bases between the two ends. Germline V lookup: CDR1 SGHTA, CDR2 FQGTGA. The CDR3 bases are TGTGCCAGCAGCTTAGGGGACTTCGGGGATACGCAGTATTTT. This sequence encodes CASSLGDFGDTQYF. Variable domain in full (rest from reference TRBV7-3 and TRBJ2-3): GAGVSQTPSNKVTEKGKYVELRCDPISGHTALYWYRQSLGQGPEFLIYFQGTGAADDSGLPNDRFFAVRPEGSVSTLKIQRTERGDSAVYLCASSLGDFGDTQYFGPGTRLTVL.

This clone was counted a few times. This chain joins TRBV6-5 and TRBJ2-7; D is undetermined. The CDR3 covers 10 residues. The germline V gene encodes CDR1 MNHEY and CDR2 SVGAGI. Trimming took 6 bases from V and 4 from J, leaving 4 bases between them. The CDR3: CASSRYEQYF. The CDR3 DNA follows: TGTGCCAGCAGCAGGTACGAGCAGTACTTC.

The chain uses TRBV5-1 and TRBJ2-5; 7 nucleotides align to TRBD2. This CDR3 comprises 15 residues. CDR1 and CDR2 (germline): SGHRS, YFSETQ. Trimming at V came to 4 bases and at J to 3 bases, leaving 9 bases not matched to a gene. The CDR3 region is CASSIGPGREETQYF. For the CDR3, the DNA is TGCGCCAGCAGCATCGGACCGGGGAGGGAAGAGACCCAGTACTTC.

The chain employs TRBV19 and TRBJ2-6; 11 bases fit TRBD1. The length of the CDR3 is 15 residues. V lost 6 bases to trimming and J lost 3 bases; unmatched junction nucleotides: 1. Per the germline V gene, CDR1 is LNHDA and CDR2 is SQIVND (reference sequence). CDR3 nucleotides: TGTGCCAGTAGGGACAGGGGGCGTGGGGCCAACGTCCTGACTTTC. It encodes CASRDRGRGANVLTF.

The chain carries TRBV11-2 and TRBJ1-3; D uncertain. Trimming removed 2 bases from V and 4 bases from J, with 18 bases in between. This CDR3 region has 17 residues. CDR1 and CDR2 (germline): SGHAT, FQNNGV. CDR3 DNA sequence: TGTGCCAGCAGCTTACGGAGGCAGGCCCAAAGCGGAAACACCATATATTTT. It specifies CASSLRRQAQSGNTIYF.

The rearrangement joins TRBV27 to TRBJ1-1; D gene unclear. Germline V gene lookup returns CDR1 MNHEY and CDR2 SMNVEV (reference sequence). CDR3 length: 12 amino acids. V lost 5 bases and J 8 bases, leaving 12 bases between the germline ends. The CDR3 loop reads CASSVRAAEAFF. The CDR3 nucleotides are TGTGCCAGCAGTGTGAGGGCAGCCGAAGCTTTCTTT.

The rearrangement uses TRBV4-2 and TRBJ2-6; unclear D gene. Germline V gene lookup returns CDR1 LGHNA and CDR2 YNFKEQ. V lost 0 bases and J 0 bases, leaving 3 bases between the germline ends. The CDR3 runs 15 residues. CDR3 sequence reads: CASSQDSSGANVLTF. The DNA for the CDR3 is TGTGCCAGCAGCCAAGATAGCTCTGGGGCCAACGTCCTGACTTTC.

This rearrangement joins TRBV5-1 to TRBJ2-6; a possible D gene is TRBD2 (5 bases). Germline V gene lookup returns CDR1 SGHRS and CDR2 YFSETQ. CDR3 size: 17 residues. Trimming took 1 base from V and 0 from J, leaving 11 bases between them. The CDR3 spells CASSLPAVGSGANVLTF. The CDR3 bases are TGCGCCAGCAGCTTGCCAGCGGTCGGCTCTGGGGCCAACGTCCTGACTTTC.

This clone has more than one count but fewer than ten. This sequence joins TRBV7-6 and TRBJ2-7; TRBD1 matches at 8 bases. CDR1 SGHVS and CDR2 FNYEAQ come from the germline V gene. The V and J ends lost 4 bases and 6 bases, in that order; junction bases with no gene match: 8. This CDR3 region has 14 residues. CDR3 in amino acids: CASSSGTGPLEQYF. Written as DNA, the CDR3 is TGTGCCAGCAGCTCAGGGACAGGCCCCCTCGAGCAGTACTTC.

CDR3 in DNA: TGTGCCAGCAGTTTTGAACTAGCGGGAGTTAGGAATGAGCAGTTCTTC. Amino acid sequence: CASSFELAGVRNEQFF. The rearrangement links TRBV27 to TRBJ2-1, with 11 bases aligning to TRBD2. V lost 3 bases to trimming and J lost 7 bases; unmatched junction nucleotides: 8. The CDR3 has 16 amino acids. The germline V gene has CDR1 MNHEY and CDR2 SMNVEV (reference sequence).

The chain links TRBV21-1 to TRBJ2-2; the D call in the table, TRBD2, was not verified against the DNA. TRBV21-1 constitutes a pseudogene. The CDR3 sequence is 13 residues long. The CDR3 DNA reads TGTGCCAGCAGCAAACGGAGACCCGGGGAGCTGTTTTTT. Translation: CASSKRRPGELFF.